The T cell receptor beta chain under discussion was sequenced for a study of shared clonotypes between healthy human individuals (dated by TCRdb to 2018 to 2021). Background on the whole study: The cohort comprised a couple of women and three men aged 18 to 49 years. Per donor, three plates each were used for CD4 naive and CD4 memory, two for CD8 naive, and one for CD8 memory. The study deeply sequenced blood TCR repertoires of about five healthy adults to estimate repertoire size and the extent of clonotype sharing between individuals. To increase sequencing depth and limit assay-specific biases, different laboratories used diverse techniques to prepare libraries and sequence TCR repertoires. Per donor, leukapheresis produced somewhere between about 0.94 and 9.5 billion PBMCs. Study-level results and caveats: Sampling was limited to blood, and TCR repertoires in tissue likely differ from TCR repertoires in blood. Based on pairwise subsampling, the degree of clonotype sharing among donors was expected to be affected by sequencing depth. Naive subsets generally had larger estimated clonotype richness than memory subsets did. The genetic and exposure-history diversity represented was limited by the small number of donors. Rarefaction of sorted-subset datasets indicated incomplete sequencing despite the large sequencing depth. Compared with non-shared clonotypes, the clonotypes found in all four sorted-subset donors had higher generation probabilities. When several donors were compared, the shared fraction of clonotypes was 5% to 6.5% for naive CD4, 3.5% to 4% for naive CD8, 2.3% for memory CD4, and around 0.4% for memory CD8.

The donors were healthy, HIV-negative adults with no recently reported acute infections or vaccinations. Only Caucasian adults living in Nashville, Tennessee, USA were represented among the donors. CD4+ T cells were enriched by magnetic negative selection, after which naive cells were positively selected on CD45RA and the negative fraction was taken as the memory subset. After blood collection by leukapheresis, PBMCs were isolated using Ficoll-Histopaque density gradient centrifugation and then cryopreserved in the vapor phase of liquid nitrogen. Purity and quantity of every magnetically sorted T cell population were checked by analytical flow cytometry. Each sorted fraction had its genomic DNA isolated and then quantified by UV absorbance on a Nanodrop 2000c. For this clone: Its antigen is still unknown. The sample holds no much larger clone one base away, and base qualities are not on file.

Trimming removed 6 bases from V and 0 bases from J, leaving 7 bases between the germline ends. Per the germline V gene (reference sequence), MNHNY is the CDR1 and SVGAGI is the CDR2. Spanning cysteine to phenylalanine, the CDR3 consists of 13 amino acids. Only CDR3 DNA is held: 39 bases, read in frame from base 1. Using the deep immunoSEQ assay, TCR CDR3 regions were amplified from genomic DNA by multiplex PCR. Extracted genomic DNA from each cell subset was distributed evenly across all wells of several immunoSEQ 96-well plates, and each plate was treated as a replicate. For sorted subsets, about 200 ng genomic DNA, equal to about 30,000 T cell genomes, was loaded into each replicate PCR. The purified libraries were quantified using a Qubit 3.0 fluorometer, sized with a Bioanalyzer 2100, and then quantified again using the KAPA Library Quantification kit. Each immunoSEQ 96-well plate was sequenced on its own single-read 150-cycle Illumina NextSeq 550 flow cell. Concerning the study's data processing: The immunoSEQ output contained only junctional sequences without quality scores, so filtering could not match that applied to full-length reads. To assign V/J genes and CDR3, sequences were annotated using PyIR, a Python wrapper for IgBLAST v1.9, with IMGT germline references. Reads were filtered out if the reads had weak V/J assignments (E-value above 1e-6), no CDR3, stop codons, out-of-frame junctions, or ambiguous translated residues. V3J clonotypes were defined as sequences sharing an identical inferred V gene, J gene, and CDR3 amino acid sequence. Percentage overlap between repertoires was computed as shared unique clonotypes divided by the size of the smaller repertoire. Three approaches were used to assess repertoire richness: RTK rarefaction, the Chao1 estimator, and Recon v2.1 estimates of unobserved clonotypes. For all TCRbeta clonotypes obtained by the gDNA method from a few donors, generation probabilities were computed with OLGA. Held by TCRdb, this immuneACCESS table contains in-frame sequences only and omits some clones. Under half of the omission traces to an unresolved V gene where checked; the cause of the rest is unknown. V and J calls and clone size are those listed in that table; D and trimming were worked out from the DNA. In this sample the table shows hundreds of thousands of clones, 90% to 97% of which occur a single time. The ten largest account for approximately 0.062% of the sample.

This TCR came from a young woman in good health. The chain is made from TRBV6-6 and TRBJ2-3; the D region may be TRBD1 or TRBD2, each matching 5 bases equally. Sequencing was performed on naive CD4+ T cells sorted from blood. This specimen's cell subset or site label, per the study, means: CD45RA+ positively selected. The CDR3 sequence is CASRRDSTDTQYF. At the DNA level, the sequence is TGTGCCAGCAGAAGGGACAGCACAGATACGCAGTATTTT.